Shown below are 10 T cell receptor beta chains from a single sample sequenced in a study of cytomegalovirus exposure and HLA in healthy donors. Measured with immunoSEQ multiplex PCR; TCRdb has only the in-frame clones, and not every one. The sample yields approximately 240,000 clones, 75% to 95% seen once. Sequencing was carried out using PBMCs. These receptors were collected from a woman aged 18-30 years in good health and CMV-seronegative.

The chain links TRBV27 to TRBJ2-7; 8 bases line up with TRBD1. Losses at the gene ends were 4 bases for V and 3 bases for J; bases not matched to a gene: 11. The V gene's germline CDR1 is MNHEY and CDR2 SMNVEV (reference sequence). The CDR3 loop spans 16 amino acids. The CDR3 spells CASSSTPGGANYEQYF. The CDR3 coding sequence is TGTGCCAGCAGTTCCACCCCAGGGGGCGCCAACTACGAGCAGTACTTC.

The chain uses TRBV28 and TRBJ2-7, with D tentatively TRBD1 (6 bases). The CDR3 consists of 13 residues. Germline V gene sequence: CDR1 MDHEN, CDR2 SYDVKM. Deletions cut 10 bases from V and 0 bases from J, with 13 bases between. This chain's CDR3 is CATHSDSSYEQYF. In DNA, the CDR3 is TGTGCCACCCACTCGGACAGCTCCTACGAGCAGTACTTC. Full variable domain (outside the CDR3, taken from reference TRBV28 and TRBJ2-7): DVKVTQSSRYLVKRTGEKVFLECVQDMDHENMFWYRQDPGLGLRLIYFSYDVKMKEKGDIPEGYSVSREKKERFSLILESASTNQTSMYLCATHSDSSYEQYFGPGTRLTVT.

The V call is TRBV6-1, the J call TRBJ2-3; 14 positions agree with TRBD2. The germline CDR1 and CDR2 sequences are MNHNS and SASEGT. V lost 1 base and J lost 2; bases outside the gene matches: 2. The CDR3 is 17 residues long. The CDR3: CASSEGLAGGSTDTQYF. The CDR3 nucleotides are TGTGCCAGCAGTGAAGGACTAGCGGGGGGGTCCACAGATACGCAGTATTTT.

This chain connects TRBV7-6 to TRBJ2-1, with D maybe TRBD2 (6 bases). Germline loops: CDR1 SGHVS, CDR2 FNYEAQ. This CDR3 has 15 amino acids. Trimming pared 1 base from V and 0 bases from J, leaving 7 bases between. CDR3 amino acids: CASSLDGGSYNEQFF. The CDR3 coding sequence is TGTGCCAGCAGCTTAGACGGGGGCTCCTACAATGAGCAGTTCTTC.

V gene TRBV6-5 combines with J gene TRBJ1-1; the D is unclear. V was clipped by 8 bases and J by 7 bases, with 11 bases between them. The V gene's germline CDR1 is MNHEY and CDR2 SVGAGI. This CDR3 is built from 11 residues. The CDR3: CASRIGGEAFF. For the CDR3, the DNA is TGTGCCAGCCGGATCGGCGGTGAAGCTTTCTTT.

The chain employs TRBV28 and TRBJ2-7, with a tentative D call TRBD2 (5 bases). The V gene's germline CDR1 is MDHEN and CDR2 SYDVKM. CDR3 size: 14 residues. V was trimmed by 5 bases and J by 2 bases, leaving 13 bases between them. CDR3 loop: CASSGLGGPYEQYF. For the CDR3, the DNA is TGTGCCAGCAGTGGACTGGGCGGCCCCTACGAGCAGTACTTC.

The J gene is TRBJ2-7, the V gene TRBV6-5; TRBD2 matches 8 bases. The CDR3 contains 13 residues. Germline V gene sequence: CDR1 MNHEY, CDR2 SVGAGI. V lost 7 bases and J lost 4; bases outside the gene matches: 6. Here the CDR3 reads CASNVAGSYEQYF. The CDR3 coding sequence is TGTGCCAGCAACGTAGCGGGATCATACGAGCAGTACTTC.

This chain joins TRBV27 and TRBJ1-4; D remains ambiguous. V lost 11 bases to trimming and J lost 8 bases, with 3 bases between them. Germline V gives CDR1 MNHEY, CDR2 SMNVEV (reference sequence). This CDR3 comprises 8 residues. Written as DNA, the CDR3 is TGTGCCGCGGAAAAACTGTTTTTT. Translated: CAAEKLFF.

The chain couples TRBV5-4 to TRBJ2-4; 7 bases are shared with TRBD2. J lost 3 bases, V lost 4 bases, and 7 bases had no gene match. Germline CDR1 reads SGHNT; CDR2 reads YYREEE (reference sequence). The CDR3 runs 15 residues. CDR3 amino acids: CASSPTGTIKNIQYF. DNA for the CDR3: TGTGCCAGCAGCCCAACCGGGACTATCAAAAACATTCAGTACTTC.

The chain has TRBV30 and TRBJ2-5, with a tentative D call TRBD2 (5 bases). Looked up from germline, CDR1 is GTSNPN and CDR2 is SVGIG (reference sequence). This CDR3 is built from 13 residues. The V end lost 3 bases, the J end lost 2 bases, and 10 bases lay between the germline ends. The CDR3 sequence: CAWRGRVQETQYF. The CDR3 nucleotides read TGTGCCTGGAGGGGGAGAGTACAAGAGACCCAGTACTTC.